This T cell receptor beta chain was documented in a study of blood T cell repertoires in COVID-19. Measured with immunoSEQ multiplex PCR; TCRdb has only the in-frame clones, and not every one. The table lists 65,000 to 75,000 clones, roughly 83% of them singletons. The junction had 10 bases not matched to a gene; V was cut back by 1 base and J by 8 bases. This CDR3 is built from 15 residues. Germline V gene lookup returns CDR1 SGHNT and CDR2 YENEEA. What was sequenced was peripheral blood. This receptor was identified in a man aged 80 or over with acute or convalescent COVID-19. The V gene is TRBV11-3, the J gene TRBJ2-7; 8 nucleotides agree with TRBD1. The CDR3 DNA reads TGTGCCAGCAGCTTAGTCAGGCCCAGGGGGCTAAAGCAGTACTTC. Its protein product is CASSLVRPRGLKQYF.